This note documents a single T cell receptor (beta chain) sequence. Its specificity is not known. The germline V gene encodes CDR1 SGHTA and CDR2 FQGNSA. Trimming shortened V by 5 bases and J by 0 bases, and 10 bases separated the two germline ends. The CDR3 loop spans 15 amino acids. The data belong to a study of vaccination effects on CD4 cells after COVID-19. Peptide-pool stimulation followed by sequencing identified expanded antigen-specific CD4+ clonotypes in the ViraFEST assay. It was after 10 days of culture that CD4+ T cells were isolated. Findings and caveats of the study: After vaccination, at late timepoints, clones induced by infection and by vaccine contracted markedly.

Assay used: immunoSEQ multiplex PCR; TCRdb lists only in-frame clones, some missing. The sample includes under 80,000 clones, approximately 81% of them seen just once. Sequencing was performed on CD4+ T cells from PBMCs cultured with HCoV-229E spike peptides, taken before COVID-19 vaccination. The chain combines TRBV7-2 with TRBJ2-2; D is perhaps TRBD2 (6 bases). The clonotype was recovered from a human donor who received a COVID-19 vaccine. The CDR3 DNA sequence: TGTGCCAGCAGCGGGTCGGGGGCGAACACCGGGGAGCTGTTTTTT. It translates to CASSGSGANTGELFF.